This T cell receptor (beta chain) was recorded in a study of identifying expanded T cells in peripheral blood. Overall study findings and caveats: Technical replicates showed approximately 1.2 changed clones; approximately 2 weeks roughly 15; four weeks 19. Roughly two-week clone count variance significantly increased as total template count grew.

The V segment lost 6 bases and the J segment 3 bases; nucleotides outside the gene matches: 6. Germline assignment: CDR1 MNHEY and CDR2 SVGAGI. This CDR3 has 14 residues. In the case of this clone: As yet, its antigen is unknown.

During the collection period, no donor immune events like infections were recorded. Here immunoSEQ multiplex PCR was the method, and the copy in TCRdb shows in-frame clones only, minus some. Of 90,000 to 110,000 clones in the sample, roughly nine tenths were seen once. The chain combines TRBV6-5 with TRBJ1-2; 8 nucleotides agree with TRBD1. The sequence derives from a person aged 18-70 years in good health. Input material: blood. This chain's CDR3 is CASSRTGLDYGYTF. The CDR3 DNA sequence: TGTGCCAGCAGCCGGACAGGGTTGGACTATGGCTACACCTTC.